The 18 T cell receptor beta chains below come from one sample, sequenced in a study of memory CD4+ T cells and cytomegalovirus serostatus. Single viable CD3+CD4+CD8-CD45RO+ cells were sorted as the memory CD4+ T cells. Assay used: immunoSEQ multiplex PCR; TCRdb lists only in-frame clones, some missing. The table includes 60,000 to 70,000 clones, about 76% detected once. The sequenced sample consisted of memory CD4+ T cells from blood. Every receptor here comes from an adult in good health and CMV-seropositive.

The chain is built from TRBV21-1 and TRBJ2-1; no DNA check was done on the table's D call, TRBD2. TRBV21-1 is a documented pseudogene. The CDR3 totals 17 residues. In DNA, the CDR3 is TGTGCCAGCAGCTCACCTAGTCGGGGACTAGCCGACAATGAGCAGTTCTTC. This encodes CASSSPSRGLADNEQFF.

This clone was observed once. The chain combines TRBV5-1 with TRBJ2-5; 13 bases agree with TRBD2. With V trimmed by 4 bases and J by 0 bases, 6 bases remained unmatched. This CDR3 has 17 residues. Germline-derived CDR1 and CDR2 are SGHRS and YFSETQ. The CDR3 reads CASSTGGTSGDQETQYF. The CDR3 DNA is TGCGCCAGCAGCACCGGCGGGACTAGCGGGGACCAAGAGACCCAGTACTTC.

This clone has only one observation. The chain is built from TRBV11-2 and TRBJ2-5, with 10 bases aligning to TRBD2. The CDR3 is 14 residues long. The V gene's germline CDR1 is SGHAT and CDR2 FQNNGV. Unmatched junction bases numbered 3, after V lost 5 bases and J lost 3 bases. CDR3 DNA sequence: TGTGCCAGCAGCGAGCTAGCGGGAGAAGAGACCCAGTACTTC. Its translation is CASSELAGEETQYF.

The chain joins TRBV6-6 to TRBJ1-4; D possibly corresponds to TRBD1 (6 bases). This CDR3 has 14 amino acids. Trimming left V 5 bases short and J 4 bases short, with 11 bases between. Germline CDR1 is MNHNY and CDR2 is SVGAGI (reference sequence). CDR3 protein: CASSGGLGNEKLFF. The DNA of the CDR3 is TGTGCCAGCAGTGGGGGGCTTGGTAATGAAAAACTGTTTTTT.

This clone turned up a few times. V gene TRBV21-1 combines with J gene TRBJ1-6; the table's D gene call, TRBD1, was not cross checked with the DNA. TRBV21-1 is described as a pseudogene. This CDR3 contains 17 residues. In DNA form, the CDR3 reads TGTGCCAGCAGCTACCGGGACAGGGGGCCCGCTAATTCACCCCTCCACTTT. It is translated as CASSYRDRGPANSPLHF.

This clone was detected many times. This chain uses TRBV19 with TRBJ1-5; D not resolved. V lost 5 bases and J lost 5, with 10 bases in between. Germline V lookup: CDR1 LNHDA, CDR2 SQIVND (reference sequence). The CDR3 loop spans 13 amino acids. The CDR3 reads CASSSQPYQPQHF. CDR3 nucleotides: TGTGCCAGTAGTTCTCAGCCGTATCAGCCCCAGCATTTT.

This chain connects TRBV7-3 to TRBJ1-2; TRBD1 might be the D (5 bases). The CDR3 extends over 15 amino acids. The germline V and J ends were trimmed by 0 bases and 7 bases, with 15 bases remaining between them. CDR1 and CDR2 from the germline V gene are SGHTA and FQGTGA. The CDR3 spells CASSLTGEGRGGYTF. The CDR3 bases are TGTGCCAGCAGCTTAACGGGGGAGGGGCGCGGTGGCTACACCTTC.

The rearrangement joins TRBV4-3 to TRBJ2-2; perhaps TRBD2 as D (7 bases). The CDR3 is made up of 16 amino acids. In germline, CDR1 is LGHNA, CDR2 YSLEER. Trimming cost V 0 bases and J 4 bases, with 12 bases left between them. The CDR3 sequence is CASSQEGGRTTGELFF. The CDR3 DNA reads TGCGCCAGCAGCCAAGAGGGGGGGCGGACCACCGGGGAGCTGTTTTTT.

The chain joins TRBV19 to TRBJ2-6; the match to TRBD2 covers 11 bases. The CDR3 spans 19 residues. With V trimmed by 0 bases and J by 2 bases, 6 bases remained unmatched. Germline assignment: CDR1 LNHDA and CDR2 SQIVND (reference sequence). The CDR3 nucleotides read TGTGCCAGTAGTATAGATAGCGGGAGGGCCCTCCCTGGGGCCAACGTCCTGACTTTC. This encodes CASSIDSGRALPGANVLTF.

V and J are TRBV5-1 and TRBJ2-3; TRBD2 aligns across 13 bases. The CDR3 is 14 residues long. V dropped 4 bases and J dropped 7; count of bases not matched to a gene: 3. Germline V gives CDR1 SGHRS, CDR2 YFSETQ. CDR3 sequence (DNA): TGCGCCAGCAGCGGACTAGCGGGGGTGAATACGCAGTATTTT. It translates to CASSGLAGVNTQYF.

This chain uses TRBV5-1 with TRBJ1-4; D unclear. This CDR3 is 13 amino acids long. The germline gives CDR1 SGHRS, CDR2 YFSETQ. Trimming shortened V by 0 bases and J by 8 bases, and 8 bases separated the two germline ends. The chain's CDR3 is CASSLAIEEKLFF. For the CDR3, the DNA is TGCGCCAGCAGCTTGGCTATCGAAGAAAAACTGTTTTTT. The entire variable domain, with the rest obtained from reference TRBV5-1 and TRBJ1-4, is as follows: KAGVTQTPRYLIKTRGQQVTLSCSPISGHRSVSWYQQTPGQGLQFLFEYFSETQRNKGNFPGRFSGRQFSNSRSEMNVSTLELGDSALYLCASSLAIEEKLFFGSGTQLSVL.

The chain is built from TRBV27 and TRBJ1-2; TRBD1 aligns across 10 bases. This CDR3 comprises 16 residues. V shed 6 bases and J 6 bases; nucleotides not matched to a gene: 13. Germline CDR1 and CDR2: MNHEY and SMNVEV (reference sequence). The CDR3 loop is CASSSKASGTGDGYTF. DNA of the CDR3: TGTGCCAGCAGCTCGAAGGCTTCTGGGACAGGGGATGGCTACACCTTC.

This chain uses TRBV4-3 with TRBJ2-6; D unclear. The germline V gene has CDR1 LGHNA and CDR2 YSLEER. Between the trimmed V and J ends, which lost 4 bases and 4 bases, there was a span of 8 bases. This CDR3 is built from 14 residues. CDR3 DNA sequence: TGCGCCAGCAGCCCGGAACCAGGGGCCAACGTCCTGACTTTC. It translates to CASSPEPGANVLTF.

This clone has just a few counts. V gene TRBV6-7 combines with J gene TRBJ1-1; TRBD1 agrees at 7 bases. TRBV6-7 is treated as an ORF (open reading frame) with a function not yet certain. J lost 3 bases, V lost 6 bases, and 4 bases had no gene match. This CDR3 spans 13 amino acids. The chain's CDR3 is CASRNRGYTEAFF. CDR3 in DNA: TGTGCCAGCAGAAACAGGGGATACACTGAAGCTTTCTTT.

The rearrangement uses TRBV20-1 and TRBJ1-2; possibly TRBD1 for D (6 bases). CDR1 is DFQATT and CDR2 is SNEGSKA in the germline V gene (reference sequence). V was shortened by 7 bases and J by 4 bases, with 10 bases between the two germline ends. The CDR3 loop spans 11 amino acids. The CDR3 nucleotides read TGCAGTGTTTCGGACAGCTATGGCTACACCTTC. Translation gives CSVSDSYGYTF.

The chain employs TRBV18 and TRBJ2-3, with D perhaps matching TRBD2 (6 bases). This CDR3 is 15 amino acids long. Per germline, CDR1 KGHSH and CDR2 LQKENI. V lost 2 bases, J lost 5 bases, and 14 bases lay in between. The CDR3 spells CASSPSPGAGDTQYF. The CDR3, as DNA: TGTGCCAGCTCACCATCACCGGGAGCGGGAGATACGCAGTATTTT.

As regards this clone: Additional DNA sequences in this sample encode the identical CDR3. The J gene is TRBJ2-2, the V gene TRBV11-3; possibly TRBD2 for D (6 bases). Germline loops: CDR1 SGHNT, CDR2 YENEEA. Trimming cost V 3 bases and J 0 bases, with 8 bases left between them. This CDR3 is 15 amino acids long. The CDR3 sequence: CASSFGTSNTGELFF. CDR3 nucleotide sequence: TGTGCCAGCAGCTTTGGGACTTCGAACACCGGGGAGCTGTTTTTT. The variable domain in full, completed from reference TRBV11-3 and TRBJ2-2, reads EAGVVQSPRYKIIEKKQPVAFWCNPISGHNTLYWYLQNLGQGPELLIRYENEEAVDDSQLPKDRFSAERLKGVDSTLKIQPAELGDSAVYLCASSFGTSNTGELFFGEGSRLTVL.

The chain employs TRBV19 and TRBJ2-3, with D perhaps being TRBD1 or TRBD2 (6 bases each). V gave up 8 bases and J gave up 2 bases, with 17 bases separating them. The CDR3 sequence is 15 residues long. Germline CDR1 and CDR2: LNHDA and SQIVND (reference sequence). The DNA for the CDR3 is TGTGCCAGTCGTAAGGGGGGAAGACTCACAGATACGCAGTATTTT. It is translated as CASRKGGRLTDTQYF.